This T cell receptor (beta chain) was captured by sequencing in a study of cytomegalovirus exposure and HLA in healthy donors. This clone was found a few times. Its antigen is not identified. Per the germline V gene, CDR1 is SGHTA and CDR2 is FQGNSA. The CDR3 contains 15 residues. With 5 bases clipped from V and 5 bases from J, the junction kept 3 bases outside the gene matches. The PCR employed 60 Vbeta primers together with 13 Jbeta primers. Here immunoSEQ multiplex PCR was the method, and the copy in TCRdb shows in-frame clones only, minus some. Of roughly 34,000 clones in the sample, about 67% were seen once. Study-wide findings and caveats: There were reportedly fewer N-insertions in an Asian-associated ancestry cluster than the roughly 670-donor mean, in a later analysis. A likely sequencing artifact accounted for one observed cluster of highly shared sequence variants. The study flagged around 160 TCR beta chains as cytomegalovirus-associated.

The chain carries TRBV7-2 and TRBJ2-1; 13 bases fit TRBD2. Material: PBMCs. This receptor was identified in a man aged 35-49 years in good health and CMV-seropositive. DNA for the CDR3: TGTGCCAGCAGCAAGGGACTAGCGGGGAACAATGAGCAGTTCTTC. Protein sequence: CASSKGLAGNNEQFF.